This T cell receptor (beta chain) was captured by sequencing in a study of metastatic and nonmetastatic thyroid tumors. Until they underwent thyroid surgery, no patient had received any treatment. CDR3 length: 14 residues. Germline V gene data show CDR1 as LNHNV and CDR2 as YYDKDF (reference sequence). This clone was detected a few times. At one of its ends the junction is not consistent with the germline gene, which may arise from a read error. TCRdb called clones again from the PCR reads with MiXCR. The table lists over 25,000 clones, 11% of them singletons. The TCR originated in a female donor with papillary thyroid cancer or a benign thyroid nodule (not recorded which). Some clones in this sample may be carry-over from other donors' samples. Sequences were obtained from blood. This chain joins TRBV15 and TRBJ2-5; the D gene is possibly TRBD2 (6 bases). In DNA, the CDR3 is TGTGCCACCAGCCAGCGGGCAGGGCTCCAGACCCATTACTTC. This sequence encodes CATSQRAGLQTHYF.